The present TCR beta chain was sequenced within a study of cytomegalovirus exposure and HLA in healthy donors. The germline V gene has CDR1 LNHDA and CDR2 SQIVND (reference sequence). This CDR3 has 15 amino acids. The ends were cut back, 5 bases at V and 4 bases at J, with 15 bases in the middle. The table came from immunoSEQ multiplex PCR; TCRdb's copy has only in-frame clones and leaves some out. The sample holds approximately 88,000 clones; more than 70% are singletons and the top ten take about 12%. The chain has TRBV19 and TRBJ1-3; D not resolved. Sequencing was carried out using PBMCs. This clonotype was obtained from a woman between 18 and 29 years old in good health and CMV-seropositive. CDR3 coding DNA: TGTGCCAGTAGTGGAGCCGGGTTCACGGGAAACACCATATATTTT. It codes for CASSGAGFTGNTIYF.